A single sample gave rise to the 17 T cell receptor beta chains below, sequenced in a study of Ad26.COV2.S vaccination and SARS-CoV-2 variants (dated by TCRdb to the early 2020s). Libraries came from the immunoSEQ multiplex PCR assay. Sourced from immuneACCESS, this table was stored by TCRdb with only in-frame sequences that have V and J called. A share of the clones is absent; for the studies checked, an unresolved V gene accounts for under half, and the remainder has no known explanation. The sample yields some 370,000 clones; roughly 80% were counted once. Together, the top ten hold around 7.3% of the sample. The label giving this sample's treatment or condition can be read as: around 19 received Ad26.COV2.S at low or high dose, single or two shots; 5 received placebo; per-sample allocation not given. Repertoires of vaccine and placebo recipients were sequenced from samples collected on day 63 after the first injection.

This material consisted of peripheral blood, taken in a trial of Ad26.COV2.S vaccine versus placebo. The receptor source for this set is a person aged 18-65 years who received the Ad26.COV2.S COVID-19 vaccine or a placebo.

This chain connects TRBV10-3 to TRBJ2-3; D perhaps matches TRBD2 (6 bases). Deletions cut 9 bases from V and 0 bases from J, with 10 bases between. This CDR3 has 13 residues. Germline assignment: CDR1 ENHRY and CDR2 SYGVKD. The CDR3 coding sequence is TGTGCCATGGGGGGAACTAGCACAGATACGCAGTATTTT. Amino acid sequence: CAMGGTSTDTQYF.

This sequence joins TRBV7-9 and TRBJ2-5; 10 nucleotides agree with TRBD2. CDR3 length: 16 amino acids. The germline V gene encodes CDR1 SEHNR and CDR2 FQNEAQ (reference sequence). With V trimmed by 4 bases and J by 5 bases, 10 bases remained unmatched. This CDR3 is CASSSLERGGGETQYF. The CDR3 DNA is TGTGCCAGCAGCTCCCTTGAGCGGGGGGGAGGTGAGACCCAGTACTTC. The whole variable domain, remainder taken from reference TRBV7-9 and TRBJ2-5, is DTGVSQNPRHKITKRGQNVTFRCDPISEHNRLYWYRQTLGQGPEFLTYFQNEAQLEKSRLLSDRFSAERPKGSFSTLEIQRTEQGDSAMYLCASSSLERGGGETQYFGPGTRLLVL.

The chain links TRBV2 to TRBJ1-3, with a tentative D call TRBD1 (6 bases). CDR1 is SNHLY and CDR2 is FYNNEI in the germline V gene. The V and J ends lost 6 bases and 0 bases respectively, with 12 bases between them. The CDR3 runs 15 residues. CDR3 protein: CASRDNRDSGNTIYF. The CDR3 nucleotides read TGTGCCAGCAGAGATAACAGGGACTCTGGAAACACCATATATTTT. Using reference TRBV2 and TRBJ1-3 for the parts outside the CDR3, the full variable domain is EPEVTQTPSHQVTQMGQEVILRCVPISNHLYFYWYRQILGQKVEFLVSFYNNEISEKSEIFDDQFSVERPDGSNFTLKIRSTKLEDSAMYFCASRDNRDSGNTIYFGEGSWLTVV.

This chain connects TRBV7-6 to TRBJ2-7; no clear D gene. Looked up from germline, CDR1 is SGHVS and CDR2 is FNYEAQ. Deletions cut 8 bases from V and 2 bases from J, with 1 base between. The CDR3 sequence is 9 residues long. CDR3 coding DNA: TGTGCCAGCGCCTACGAGCAGTACTTC. As protein: CASAYEQYF.

The chain carries TRBV19 and TRBJ1-5, with 10 bases matching TRBD1. Germline V gives CDR1 LNHDA, CDR2 SQIVND (reference sequence). This CDR3 has 16 amino acids. Trimming took 1 base from V and 5 from J; bases not matched to a gene: 5. CDR3 loop: CASSIGSGQGYQPQHF. The CDR3 DNA reads TGTGCCAGTAGTATAGGTTCGGGACAGGGGTATCAGCCCCAGCATTTT.

CDR3 sequence: CASSVSEGFTQYF. The CDR3 DNA follows: TGTGCCAGCAGCGTCAGCGAAGGGTTTACGCAGTATTTT. The chain employs TRBV9 and TRBJ2-3; no reliable D call. Germline CDR1 SGDLS, CDR2 YYNGEE. The CDR3 contains 13 residues. V was shortened by 2 bases and J by 8 bases, with 12 bases between the two germline ends.

The chain couples TRBV12-3 or TRBV12-4 to TRBJ1-2; D ambiguous. CDR3 length: 13 residues. V was trimmed by 2 bases and J by 7 bases, leaving 11 bases between them. CDR3 region: CASSLTGFSGYTF. CDR3 coding DNA: TGTGCCAGCAGTTTAACGGGTTTTTCTGGCTACACCTTC.

The chain recombines TRBV18 with TRBJ2-3, with D possibly being TRBD1 or TRBD2 (5 bases each). Per the germline V gene, CDR1 is KGHSH and CDR2 is LQKENI. CDR3 length equals 14 residues. The V end was cut by 3 bases, the J end by 5 bases, with 12 bases between. The CDR3 sequence: CASSPLRDGDTQYF. CDR3 sequence (DNA): TGTGCCAGCTCACCGCTACGGGACGGAGATACGCAGTATTTT.

This clone was counted once. The V and J genes are TRBV9 and TRBJ2-7, with a possible D match to TRBD2 (5 bases). The CDR3 is made up of 12 amino acids. Germline V CDR1 and CDR2: SGDLS, YYNGEE. The germline V and J ends were trimmed by 4 bases and 6 bases, with 11 bases remaining between them. CDR3 protein: CASSSQAGEQYF. The CDR3 DNA is TGTGCCAGCAGCTCTCAGGCGGGCGAGCAGTACTTC.

A single count supports this clone. The chain couples TRBV9 to TRBJ1-2; 10 bases match TRBD1. This CDR3 has 14 amino acids. Germline V gene data show CDR1 as SGDLS and CDR2 as YYNGEE. The trim removed 4 bases at V and 3 bases at J, leaving 3 bases unmatched. As DNA, the CDR3 is TGTGCCAGCAGCCTCGACAGGGGGCACTATGGCTACACCTTC. It yields the protein CASSLDRGHYGYTF.

This chain uses TRBV2 with TRBJ2-1; 8 bases map to TRBD2. Germline V gene sequence: CDR1 SNHLY, CDR2 FYNNEI. This CDR3 has 15 residues. Trimming at V came to 3 bases and at J to 6 bases, leaving 7 bases not matched to a gene. CDR3 amino acids: CASSEDRGGINEQFF. In DNA, the CDR3 is TGTGCCAGCAGTGAGGACCGGGGGGGTATCAATGAGCAGTTCTTC.

A few counts support this clone. The CDR3, as DNA: TGTGCCAGCAGGGGACAGGGGGTGAACACTGAAGCTTTCTTT. It yields the protein CASRGQGVNTEAFF. The chain combines TRBV7-2 with TRBJ1-1, with 11 bases fitting TRBD1. This CDR3 comprises 14 residues. Germline loops: CDR1 SGHTA, CDR2 FQGNSA. Trimming cost V 6 bases and J 0 bases; bases outside gene matches: 0. Full variable domain (remainder filled in from reference TRBV7-2 and TRBJ1-1): GAGVSQSPSNKVTEKGKDVELRCDPISGHTALYWYRQSLGQGLEFLIYFQGNSAPDKSGLPSDRFSAERTGGSVSTLTIQRTQQEDSAVYLCASRGQGVNTEAFFGQGTRLTVV.

The rearrangement links TRBV11-1 to TRBJ2-7; TRBD2 matches at 8 bases. Trimming took 4 bases from V and 0 from J; bases not matched to a gene: 2. Germline CDR1 and CDR2: SGHAT and FQDESV (reference sequence). The CDR3 has 14 residues. This CDR3 reads CASSSLADSYEQYF. In nucleotides, the CDR3 is TGTGCCAGCAGCTCACTAGCGGACTCCTACGAGCAGTACTTC.

The chain employs TRBV19 and TRBJ1-1, with TRBD1 as a possible D gene (6 bases). Germline V gene data show CDR1 as LNHDA and CDR2 as SQIVND (reference sequence). Between the trimmed V and J ends, which lost 7 bases and 1 base, there was a span of 19 bases. This CDR3 contains 16 residues. CDR3 region: CASTHYVSDRNTEAFF. CDR3 DNA sequence: TGTGCCAGTACCCACTATGTGTCGGACAGGAACACTGAAGCTTTCTTT.

This rearrangement joins TRBV12-5 to TRBJ2-3; a possible D gene is TRBD2 (7 bases). V was pared by 3 bases and J by 4 bases, with 11 bases between. This CDR3 is built from 14 residues. The germline V gene encodes CDR1 LGHNT and CDR2 FRNRAP. CDR3 loop: CASGLGGGADTQYF. CDR3 in DNA: TGTGCTAGTGGTTTAGGGGGGGGTGCAGATACGCAGTATTTT.

With regard to this clone: The sample holds other DNA sequences that translate to the same CDR3. The chain couples TRBV11-3 to TRBJ2-1; D ambiguous. Trimming removed 1 base from V and 3 bases from J, with 7 bases in between. The CDR3 has 14 residues. Germline CDR1 reads SGHNT; CDR2 reads YENEEA. The CDR3 region is CASSLGGGYNEQFF. In DNA form, the CDR3 reads TGTGCCAGCAGCTTAGGAGGCGGCTACAATGAGCAGTTCTTC.

The chain links TRBV23-1 to TRBJ1-5; D is uncertain. TRBV23-1 is recorded as an ORF, its role being uncertain. Trimming took off 7 bases at V and 3 bases at J, with 10 bases between the two ends. The CDR3 is 13 residues long. DNA for the CDR3: TGCGCCAGCATAATGGGGTTCAATCAGCCCCAGCATTTT. This translates into CASIMGFNQPQHF.